A single sample is the source of the 15 T cell receptor beta chains below, sequenced in a study of HIV-infected patients and healthy controls. The repertoire came from unfractionated whole blood and reflected all unsorted peripheral T cells. About 500 ng RNA was reverse transcribed with alpha and beta constant-region primers. Each of the alpha and beta chains got its own library through chain-specific third strand synthesis with indices. TCRdb reanalysed the 5' RACE reads using MiXCR and keeps one entry per CDR3 protein. This sample has 8,100 or so distinct CDR3 sequences, with around 10% found just once. Sample: blood, taken before antiretroviral therapy. All receptors come from an adult with HIV infection.

This chain links TRBV6-1 with TRBJ2-2; 10 positions match TRBD2. The germline V gene encodes CDR1 MNHNS and CDR2 SASEGT. The CDR3 extends over 15 amino acids. V lost 5 bases and J lost 4; bases outside the gene matches: 4. Here the CDR3 reads CASSLAGVLTGELFF. DNA of the CDR3: TGTGCCAGCAGTCTAGCGGGGGTCCTCACCGGGGAGCTGTTTTTT.

This clonotype appeared many times. The CDR3 DNA sequence: TGTGCCAGTACATTAGGCACCCTCACAGATACGCAGTATTTT. Encoded protein: CASTLGTLTDTQYF. V is TRBV19 and J is TRBJ2-3; D gene uncertain. Germline V gives CDR1 LNHDA, CDR2 SQIVND (reference sequence). This CDR3 has 14 residues. The V end was cut by 7 bases, the J end by 2 bases, with 13 bases between.

This clonotype was detected many times. Written as DNA, the CDR3 is TGTGCCAGCAGCAGACTTGACAGGTCGGGGCAGCCCCAGCATTTT. It is translated as CASSRLDRSGQPQHF. V gene TRBV6-5 combines with J gene TRBJ1-5, with D perhaps matching TRBD1 (6 bases). The CDR3 sequence is 15 residues long. Germline V CDR1 and CDR2: MNHEY, SVGAGI. V lost 6 bases and J lost 7, with 19 bases in between.

This clonotype was detected ten times or more. J is TRBJ2-2 and V is TRBV12-3 or TRBV12-4; 9 bases are a match to TRBD2. V shed 3 bases and J 1 base; nucleotides not matched to a gene: 3. The CDR3 is 16 residues long. The chain's CDR3 is CASSFPTSGNTGELFF. CDR3 nucleotides: TGTGCCAGCAGTTTCCCGACTAGCGGGAACACCGGGGAGCTGTTTTTT.

This clonotype is medium-sized by share. The rearrangement links TRBV28 to TRBJ2-7; no firm D call. The CDR3 spans 13 residues. Trimming pared 3 bases from V and 3 bases from J, leaving 9 bases between. Germline-derived CDR1 and CDR2 are MDHEN and SYDVKM. In DNA, the CDR3 is TGTGCCAGCAGTTTCGGGCAGAACTACGAGCAGTACTTC. It translates to CASSFGQNYEQYF.

In this sample, this clonotype turned up many times. The rearrangement links TRBV11-2 to TRBJ2-7; 7 bases line up with TRBD2. Germline V lookup: CDR1 SGHAT, CDR2 FQNNGV. There are 15 residues in the CDR3. V gave up 2 bases and J gave up 3 bases; unmatched junction bases: 7. CDR3 loop: CASSLTAGDRYEQYF. In DNA form, the CDR3 reads TGTGCCAGCAGCTTAACGGCGGGAGACCGCTACGAGCAGTACTTC.

This clonotype showed up many times. V is TRBV5-1 and J is TRBJ1-1; unclear D gene. V lost 5 bases and J lost 3, with 8 bases in between. The germline V gene encodes CDR1 SGHRS and CDR2 YFSETQ. The CDR3 runs 12 residues. The CDR3 protein is CASRIVDTEAFF. The CDR3 DNA reads TGCGCCAGCAGGATAGTGGACACTGAAGCTTTCTTT. Combining the CDR3 with reference TRBV5-1 and TRBJ1-1 gives the whole variable domain KAGVTQTPRYLIKTRGQQVTLSCSPISGHRSVSWYQQTPGQGLQFLFEYFSETQRNKGNFPGRFSGRQFSNSRSEMNVSTLELGDSALYLCASRIVDTEAFFGQGTRLTVV.

This clonotype came up a few times. The chain recombines TRBV6-1 with TRBJ2-5; D gene unclear. Germline V CDR1 and CDR2: MNHNS, SASEGT. The germline V and J ends were trimmed by 7 bases and 1 base, with 13 bases remaining between them. This CDR3 comprises 14 residues. The CDR3 DNA is TGTGCCAGCATCGACCCAGGCGCCCAAGAGACCCAGTACTTC. It specifies CASIDPGAQETQYF.

The chain joins TRBV10-3 to TRBJ2-7; 8 bases line up with TRBD1. The CDR3 loop spans 13 amino acids. V lost 4 bases and J lost 5; bases outside the gene matches: 4. Germline V gene sequence: CDR1 ENHRY, CDR2 SYGVKD. The DNA for the CDR3 is TGTGCCATCAGTGGTGGACAGGGTAACGAGCAGTACTTC. Residues: CAISGGQGNEQYF.

The sample holds many counts of this clonotype. The V call is TRBV20-1, the J call TRBJ2-5, with 11 bases identical to TRBD2. V lost 0 bases to trimming and J lost 3 bases; unmatched junction nucleotides: 3. Germline lookup yields CDR1 DFQATT and CDR2 SNEGSKA (reference sequence). CDR3 length: 15 amino acids. The CDR3 DNA sequence: TGCAGTGCTAGAGATGGGACTAGCGGAAAAGAGACCCAGTACTTC. Translating gives CSARDGTSGKETQYF.

The sample holds many counts of this clonotype. V is TRBV6-2 or TRBV6-3 and J is TRBJ2-1; TRBD2 matches 11 bases. J lost 4 bases, V lost 7 bases, and 6 bases had no gene match. In germline, CDR1 is MNHEY, CDR2 SVGEGT. The CDR3 loop spans 15 amino acids. CDR3 loop: CASIDLAGGYNEQFF. CDR3 coding DNA: TGTGCCAGCATAGATCTAGCGGGAGGTTACAATGAGCAGTTCTTC.

This clonotype is labeled medium-sized. The chain couples TRBV9 to TRBJ2-3, with 11 nucleotides matching TRBD2. Unmatched junction bases numbered 5, after V lost 1 base and J lost 4 bases. CDR1 and CDR2 from the germline V gene are SGDLS and YYNGEE. The CDR3 runs to 16 residues. CDR3 DNA sequence: TGTGCCAGCAGCGTATTGGTAGCGGGAGGGGCAGATACGCAGTATTTT. Translating it yields CASSVLVAGGADTQYF.

Ten or more counts support this clonotype. The chain couples TRBV27 to TRBJ1-4; D unclear. The length of the CDR3 is 13 residues. The germline gives CDR1 MNHEY, CDR2 SMNVEV (reference sequence). Trimming took 5 bases from V and 2 from J, leaving 6 bases between them. The CDR3 sequence: CASSPRTNEKLFF. The CDR3 bases are TGTGCCAGCAGTCCGCGGACTAATGAAAAACTGTTTTTT.

This clonotype was detected many times. The V call is TRBV27, the J call TRBJ2-7; D perhaps matches TRBD1 (5 bases). The V gene lost 6 bases and the J gene lost 0 bases, with 15 bases spanning the gap. Per the germline V gene, CDR1 is MNHEY and CDR2 is SMNVEV (reference sequence). The CDR3 is 15 residues long. The CDR3: CASSPRQSSSYEQYF. The CDR3 bases are TGTGCCAGCAGCCCGAGACAGTCCAGCTCCTACGAGCAGTACTTC.

The chain is built from TRBV15 and TRBJ2-1; 8 bases are a match to TRBD2. Germline CDR1 reads LNHNV; CDR2 reads YYDKDF (reference sequence). CDR3 length: 17 amino acids. V trimming: 1 base; J trimming: 3 bases; junction bases outside the gene matches: 8. The CDR3: CATSRVGNGGDYNEQFF. The CDR3 region has the DNA TGTGCCACCAGCAGAGTTGGAAACGGGGGGGACTACAATGAGCAGTTCTTC.